The clone carrying this TCR beta chain was recorded many times. Antigen specificity is unknown. Template material for amplifying TCR beta CDR3 regions consisted of RNA transcripts. In the first-round RT-PCR of the TCR CDR3, the HTBI primer set was used. MiXCR, applied by TCRdb to the multiplex PCR reads, yields one record per CDR3 protein. The sample includes about 410,000 distinct CDR3 sequences, 14% to 15% of them seen just once. These data come from a study of T cells in Graves' hyperthyroidism and ophthalmopathy. Study-level points and caveats: In the blood, most expanded thyroid clonotypes above 0.001 appeared as well.

The CDR3 runs to 12 residues. Germline V CDR1 and CDR2: SQVTM, ANQGSEA. The J segment lost 5 bases and the V segment lost 4 bases, leaving 4 bases of the junction unmatched. The rearrangement links TRBV29-1 to TRBJ2-7; TRBD2 agrees at 8 bases. The sample consisted of blood. This receptor was identified in a man aged 18 to 30 with Graves' ophthalmopathy. CDR3 residues: CSVVSGAHEQYF. DNA of the CDR3: TGCAGCGTTGTTAGCGGGGCCCACGAGCAGTACTTC.